This TCR beta chain was recovered during a study of early T cells in non-severe SARS-CoV-2 infection. Study-wide background: Sequencing input comprised bulk RNA from unsorted whole blood; chain pairing was not available.

Unique molecular identifiers tagged individual cDNA molecules. MiXCR, run by TCRdb on the 5' RACE reads, gives a single entry per CDR3 protein. The repertoire consists of 60,000 to 90,000 distinct CDR3 sequences, with roughly 16% occurring once and the leading ten covering approximately 2.9%. This clonotype was seen only a few times. Its matching antigen is unknown. General study points: Lookups in VDJdb leaned toward anti-spike CD8 responses and missed private and CD4 specificities.

The sequence was obtained from an adult who was a healthcare worker with PCR-confirmed SARS-CoV-2 infection or an uninfected control (not recorded which). Specimen: whole blood.

CDR3 sequence reads: CASSLALSPTSNTEAFF. The CDR3 DNA reads TGTGCCAGCAGCTTAGCGCTGTCGCCTACTTCCAACACTGAAGCTTTCTTT. The V call is TRBV7-9, the J call TRBJ1-1; D remains ambiguous. CDR3 size: 17 residues. Germline CDR1 SEHNR, CDR2 FQNEAQ (reference sequence). V was shortened by 0 bases and J by 2 bases, with 16 bases between the two germline ends. The complete variable domain, with remaining parts taken from reference TRBV7-9 and TRBJ1-1, reads DTGVSQNPRHKITKRGQNVTFRCDPISEHNRLYWYRQTLGQGPEFLTYFQNEAQLEKSRLLSDRFSAERPKGSFSTLEIQRTEQGDSAMYLCASSLALSPTSNTEAFFGQGTRLTVV.